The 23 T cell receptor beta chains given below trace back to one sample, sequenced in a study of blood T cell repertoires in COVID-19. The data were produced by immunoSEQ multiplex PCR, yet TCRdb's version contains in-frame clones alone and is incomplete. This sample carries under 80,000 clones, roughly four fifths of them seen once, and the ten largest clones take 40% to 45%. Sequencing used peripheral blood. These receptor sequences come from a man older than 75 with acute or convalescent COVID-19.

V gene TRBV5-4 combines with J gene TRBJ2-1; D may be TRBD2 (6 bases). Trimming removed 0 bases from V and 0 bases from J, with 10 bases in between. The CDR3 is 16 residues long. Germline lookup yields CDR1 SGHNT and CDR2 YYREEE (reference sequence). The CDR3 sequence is CASSLVTGASYNEQFF. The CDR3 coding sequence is TGTGCCAGCAGCTTGGTGACGGGAGCCTCCTACAATGAGCAGTTCTTC.

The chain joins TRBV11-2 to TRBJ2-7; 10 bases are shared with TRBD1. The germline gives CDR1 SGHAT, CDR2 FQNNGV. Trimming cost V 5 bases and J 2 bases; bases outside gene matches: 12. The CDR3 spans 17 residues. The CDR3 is CASSQAGGGQGAYEQYF. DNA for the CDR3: TGTGCCAGCAGCCAGGCTGGGGGCGGACAGGGGGCCTACGAGCAGTACTTC.

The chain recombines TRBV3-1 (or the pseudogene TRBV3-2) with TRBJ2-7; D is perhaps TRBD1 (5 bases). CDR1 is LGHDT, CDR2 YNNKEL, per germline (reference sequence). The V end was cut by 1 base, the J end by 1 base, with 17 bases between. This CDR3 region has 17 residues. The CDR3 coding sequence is TGTGCCAGCAGCCAAGCCGGATTGGGGCAGGGATCCTACGAGCAGTACTTC. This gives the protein CASSQAGLGQGSYEQYF.

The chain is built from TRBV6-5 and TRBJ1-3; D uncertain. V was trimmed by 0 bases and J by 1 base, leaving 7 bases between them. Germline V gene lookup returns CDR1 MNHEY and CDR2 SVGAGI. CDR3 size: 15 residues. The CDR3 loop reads CASSYSSWSGNTIYF. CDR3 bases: TGTGCCAGCAGTTACTCGAGCTGGTCTGGAAACACCATATATTTT.

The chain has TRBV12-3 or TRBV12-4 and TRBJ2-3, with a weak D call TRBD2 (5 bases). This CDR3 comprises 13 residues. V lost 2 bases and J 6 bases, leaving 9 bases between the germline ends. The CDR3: CASSLSWRDTQYF. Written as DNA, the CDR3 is TGTGCCAGCAGTTTAAGTTGGAGGGATACGCAGTATTTT.

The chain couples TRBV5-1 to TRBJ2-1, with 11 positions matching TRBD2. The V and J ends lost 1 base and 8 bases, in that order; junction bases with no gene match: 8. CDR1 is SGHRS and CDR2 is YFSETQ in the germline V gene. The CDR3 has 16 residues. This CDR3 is CASSLHLAGGYDEQFF. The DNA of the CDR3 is TGCGCCAGCAGCTTGCATCTAGCGGGAGGTTATGATGAGCAGTTCTTC.

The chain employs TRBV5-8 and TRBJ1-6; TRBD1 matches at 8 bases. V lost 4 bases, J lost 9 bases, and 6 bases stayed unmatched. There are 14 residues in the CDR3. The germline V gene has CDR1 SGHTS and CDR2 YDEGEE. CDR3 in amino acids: CASSIQGVGSPLHF. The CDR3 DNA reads TGTGCCAGCAGCATACAGGGGGTTGGTTCACCCCTCCACTTT.

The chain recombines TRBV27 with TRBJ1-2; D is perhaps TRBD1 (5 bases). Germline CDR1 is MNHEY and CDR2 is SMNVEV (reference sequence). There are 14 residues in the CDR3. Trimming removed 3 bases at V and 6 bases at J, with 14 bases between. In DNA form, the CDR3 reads TGTGCCAGCAGTTTTGTGTCAGTGGGGCATGGCTACACCTTC. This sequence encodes CASSFVSVGHGYTF.

DNA of the CDR3: TGTGCCAGCAGATCAGGGGCCTACGAGCAGTACTTC. Translation: CASRSGAYEQYF. The V call is TRBV27, the J call TRBJ2-7; D might be TRBD1 (6 bases). V was cut by 6 bases and J by 2 bases, with 8 bases left in between. The germline CDR1 and CDR2 sequences are MNHEY and SMNVEV (reference sequence). The CDR3 contains 12 residues.

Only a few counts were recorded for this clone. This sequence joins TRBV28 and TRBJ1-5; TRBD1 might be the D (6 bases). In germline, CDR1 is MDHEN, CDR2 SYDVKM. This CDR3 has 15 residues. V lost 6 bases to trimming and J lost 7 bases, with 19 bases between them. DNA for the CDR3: TGTGCCAGCAGAATCTTAACAGGGATCGGCCAGCCCCAGCATTTT. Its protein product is CASRILTGIGQPQHF.

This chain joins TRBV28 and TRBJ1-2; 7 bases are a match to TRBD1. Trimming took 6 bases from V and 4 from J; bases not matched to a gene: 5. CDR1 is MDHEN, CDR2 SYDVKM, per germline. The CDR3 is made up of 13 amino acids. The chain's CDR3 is CASRLGQAYGYTF. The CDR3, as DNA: TGTGCCAGCAGACTTGGACAGGCCTATGGCTACACCTTC.

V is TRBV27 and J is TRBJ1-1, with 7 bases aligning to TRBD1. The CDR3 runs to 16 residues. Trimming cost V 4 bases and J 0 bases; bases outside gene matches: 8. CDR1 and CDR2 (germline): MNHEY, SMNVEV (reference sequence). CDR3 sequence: CASSSDRVPMNTEAFF. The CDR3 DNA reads TGTGCCAGCAGTTCCGACAGGGTCCCCATGAACACTGAAGCTTTCTTT.

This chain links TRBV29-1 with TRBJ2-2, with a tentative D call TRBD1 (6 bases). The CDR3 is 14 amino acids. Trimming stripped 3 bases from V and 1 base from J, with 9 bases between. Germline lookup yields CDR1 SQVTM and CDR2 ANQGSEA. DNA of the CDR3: TGCAGCGTTGAGGACAGAATGAACACCGGGGAGCTGTTTTTT. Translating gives CSVEDRMNTGELFF.

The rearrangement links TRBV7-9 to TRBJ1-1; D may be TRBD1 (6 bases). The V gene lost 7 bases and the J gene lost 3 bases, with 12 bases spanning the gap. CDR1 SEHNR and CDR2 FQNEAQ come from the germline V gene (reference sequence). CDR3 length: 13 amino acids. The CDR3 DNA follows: TGTGCCAGCAAACAGGGTTGGGACACTGAAGCTTTCTTT. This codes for CASKQGWDTEAFF. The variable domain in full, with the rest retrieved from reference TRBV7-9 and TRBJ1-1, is DTGVSQNPRHKITKRGQNVTFRCDPISEHNRLYWYRQTLGQGPEFLTYFQNEAQLEKSRLLSDRFSAERPKGSFSTLEIQRTEQGDSAMYLCASKQGWDTEAFFGQGTRLTVV.

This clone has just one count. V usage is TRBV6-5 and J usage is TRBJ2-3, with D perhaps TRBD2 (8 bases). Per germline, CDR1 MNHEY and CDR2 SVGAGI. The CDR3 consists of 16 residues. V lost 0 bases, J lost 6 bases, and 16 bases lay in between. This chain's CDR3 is CASSYSVREGADTQYF. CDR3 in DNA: TGTGCCAGCAGTTACTCAGTTCGGGAGGGGGCGGATACGCAGTATTTT.

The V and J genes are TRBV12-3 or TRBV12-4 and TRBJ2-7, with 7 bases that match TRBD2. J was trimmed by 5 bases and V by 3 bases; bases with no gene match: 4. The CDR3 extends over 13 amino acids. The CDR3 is CASSFREVHEQYF. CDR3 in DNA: TGTGCCAGCAGTTTCCGGGAGGTTCACGAGCAGTACTTC.

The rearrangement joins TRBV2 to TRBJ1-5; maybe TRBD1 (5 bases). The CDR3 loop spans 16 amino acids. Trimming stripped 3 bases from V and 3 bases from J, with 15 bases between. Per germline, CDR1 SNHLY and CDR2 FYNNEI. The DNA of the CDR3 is TGTGCCAGCAGTGATACCCGGGTAGGGGTCAATCAGCCCCAGCATTTT. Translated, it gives CASSDTRVGVNQPQHF. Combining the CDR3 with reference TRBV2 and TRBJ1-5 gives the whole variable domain EPEVTQTPSHQVTQMGQEVILRCVPISNHLYFYWYRQILGQKVEFLVSFYNNEISEKSEIFDDQFSVERPDGSNFTLKIRSTKLEDSAMYFCASSDTRVGVNQPQHFGDGTRLSIL.

CDR3 DNA sequence: TGCGCCAGCAGTGAGGGGACGGGAGCCGAGCAGTTCTTC. It yields the protein CASSEGTGAEQFF. This chain joins TRBV10-1 and TRBJ2-1, with D possibly being TRBD2 (6 bases). Germline V gives CDR1 WNHNN, CDR2 SYGVQD (reference sequence). This CDR3 is 13 amino acids long. Trimming removed 2 bases at V and 10 bases at J, with 12 bases between.

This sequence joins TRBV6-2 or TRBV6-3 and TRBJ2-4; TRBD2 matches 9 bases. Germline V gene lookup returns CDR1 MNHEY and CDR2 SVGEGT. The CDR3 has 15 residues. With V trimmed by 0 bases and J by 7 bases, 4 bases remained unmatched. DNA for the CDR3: TGTGCCAGCAGTTACTCGGGACTAGCAGTTAACATTCAGTACTTC. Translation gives CASSYSGLAVNIQYF.

The CDR3 spells CASSDGGSYNEQFF. For the CDR3, the DNA is TGTGCCAGCAGTGACGGCGGCTCCTACAATGAGCAGTTCTTC. The V call is TRBV6-1, the J call TRBJ2-1, with no clear D. Germline CDR1 MNHNS, CDR2 SASEGT. CDR3 length equals 14 residues. V lost 3 bases, J lost 0 bases, and 6 bases lay in between.

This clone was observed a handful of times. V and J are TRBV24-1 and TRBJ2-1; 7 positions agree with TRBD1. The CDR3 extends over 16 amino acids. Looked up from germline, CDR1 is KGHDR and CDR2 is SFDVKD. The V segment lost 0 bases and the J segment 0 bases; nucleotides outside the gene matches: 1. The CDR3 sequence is CATSDLNRGSYNEQFF. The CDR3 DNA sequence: TGTGCCACCAGTGATTTGAACAGGGGCTCCTACAATGAGCAGTTCTTC.

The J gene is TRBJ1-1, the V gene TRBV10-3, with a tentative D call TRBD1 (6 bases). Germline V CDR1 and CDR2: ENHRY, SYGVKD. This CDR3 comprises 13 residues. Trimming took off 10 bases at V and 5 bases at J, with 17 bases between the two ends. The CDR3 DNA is TGTGCCACGTACAGGGAAGGTGGAACTGAAGCTTTCTTT. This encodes CATYREGGTEAFF.

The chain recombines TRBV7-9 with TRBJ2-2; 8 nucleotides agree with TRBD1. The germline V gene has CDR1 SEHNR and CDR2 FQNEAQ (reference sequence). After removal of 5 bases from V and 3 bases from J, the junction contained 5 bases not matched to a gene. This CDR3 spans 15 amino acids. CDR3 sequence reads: CASSPRGPDTGELFF. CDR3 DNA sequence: TGTGCCAGCAGCCCCAGGGGGCCGGACACCGGGGAGCTGTTTTTT.